This T cell receptor beta chain was captured by sequencing in a study of T-cell reconstitution after alpha-beta-depleted transplantation in children. Points from the study as a whole: Expanded graft clones numbering several hundred reportedly gave rise to alpha-beta T cells about two months after transplant.

With respect to this clonotype: Its target is not known.

V was cut by 5 bases and J by 4 bases, with 12 bases left in between. Looked up from germline, CDR1 is SEHNR and CDR2 is FQNEAQ (reference sequence). This CDR3 has 13 amino acids. A TCRbeta library incorporating unique molecular identifiers was prepared. TCRdb itself ran the PCR reads through MiXCR, one entry per CDR3 protein. The table has 110,000 or so distinct CDR3 sequences, approximately 6.4% seen once. This clonotype was sampled from a male patient under 10 years old who had a stem cell transplant for acute lymphoblastic leukemia, so the T cells may come from the graft donor. The specimen was PBMCs, mostly from graft donor cells, collected 360 days after TCRalphabeta/CD19-depleted stem cell transplant. The chain is built from TRBV7-9 and TRBJ2-7, with D perhaps being TRBD1 or TRBD2 (5 bases each). Written as DNA, the CDR3 is TGTGCCAGCAGCCGAGGGGAGCTTTACGAGCAGTACTTC. The encoded protein is CASSRGELYEQYF. The whole variable domain, filled in from reference TRBV7-9 and TRBJ2-7, reads DTGVSQNPRHKITKRGQNVTFRCDPISEHNRLYWYRQTLGQGPEFLTYFQNEAQLEKSRLLSDRFSAERPKGSFSTLEIQRTEQGDSAMYLCASSRGELYEQYFGPGTRLTVT.